The 27 T cell receptor beta chains reported below all come from one sample, sequenced in a study of OX40 agonist ivuxolimab in advanced cancers. Libraries were prepared by immunoSEQ multiplex PCR; TCRdb keeps only in-frame clonotypes and omits some of them. The sample consists of about 89,000 clones, roughly 93% of them appearing once. Sequenced material: CD4+ or CD8+ T cells sorted from blood, taken in a trial of the OX40 agonist ivuxolimab. The receptor set was obtained from an adult with an advanced solid tumor such as melanoma, head and neck, liver or kidney cancer.

The table lists this clone with a few counts. The chain recombines TRBV7-3 with TRBJ2-5, with 7 bases matching TRBD2. CDR1 is SGHTA, CDR2 FQGTGA, per germline. The CDR3 has 15 residues. V was clipped by 5 bases and J by 5 bases; unmatched bases: 11. This CDR3 reads CASSAQAGEWETQYF. CDR3 coding DNA: TGTGCCAGCAGCGCCCAGGCGGGGGAATGGGAGACCCAGTACTTC.

This chain uses TRBV5-1 with TRBJ2-3, with D hard to call. The CDR3 is 13 residues long. Germline values: CDR1 SGHRS, CDR2 YFSETQ. Trimming pared 4 bases from V and 6 bases from J, leaving 12 bases between. The CDR3 DNA reads TGCGCCAGCAGCCCTGGGCAGGCTGATACGCAGTATTTT. Residues: CASSPGQADTQYF.

The chain couples TRBV4-3 to TRBJ2-7; D may be TRBD1 or TRBD2 (5 bases each). The CDR3 totals 16 residues. The V and J ends lost 0 bases and 3 bases respectively, with 15 bases between them. Germline CDR1 LGHNA, CDR2 YSLEER. CDR3 sequence (DNA): TGCGCCAGCAGCCAAGATTGGGGGTTAGATATCTACGAGCAGTACTTC. Its translation is CASSQDWGLDIYEQYF.

V is TRBV9 and J is TRBJ2-5; possible D gene TRBD2, 5 bases. From germline, CDR1 is SGDLS and CDR2 YYNGEE. This CDR3 spans 16 amino acids. Trimming stripped 4 bases from V and 5 bases from J, with 21 bases between. CDR3 in amino acids: CASSPSGNSDWETQYF. The CDR3 nucleotides are TGTGCCAGCAGCCCGAGCGGTAACAGCGACTGGGAGACCCAGTACTTC.

This chain uses TRBV6-6 with TRBJ2-7; TRBD1 might be the D (6 bases). The length of the CDR3 is 13 residues. V was clipped by 6 bases and J by 1 base, with 10 bases between them. CDR1 MNHNY and CDR2 SVGAGI come from the germline V gene (reference sequence). CDR3 amino acids: CASREQGSYEQYF. For the CDR3, the DNA is TGTGCCAGCAGGGAACAGGGTTCCTACGAGCAGTACTTC.

The chain recombines TRBV5-1 with TRBJ2-3, with unresolved D. This CDR3 has 13 residues. V shed 4 bases and J shed 5 bases, with 11 bases lying between them. Germline loops: CDR1 SGHRS, CDR2 YFSETQ. CDR3 amino acids: CASSETLGDTQYF. CDR3 bases: TGCGCCAGCAGCGAGACGTTAGGAGATACGCAGTATTTT.

The V call is TRBV6-6, the J call TRBJ1-4; possible D gene TRBD1, 5 bases. The CDR3 runs to 13 residues. Germline V lookup: CDR1 MNHNY, CDR2 SVGAGI (reference sequence). V was pared by 6 bases and J by 7 bases, with 12 bases between. In DNA form, the CDR3 reads TGTGCCAGCAGCGAGCAGGGTGGTGAAAAACTGTTTTTT. Protein sequence: CASSEQGGEKLFF.

CDR3 nucleotides: TGTGCCAGCTCACCCGGGACAGGGAACACTGAAGCTTTCTTT. Residues: CASSPGTGNTEAFF. V usage is TRBV18 and J usage is TRBJ1-1; 8 bases are shared with TRBD1. The CDR3 covers 14 residues. Germline CDR1 and CDR2: KGHSH and LQKENI. V was pared by 3 bases and J by 1 base, with 1 base of the junction left unmatched.

The chain employs TRBV19 and TRBJ2-1; possible D gene TRBD2, 6 bases. This CDR3 contains 15 residues. In germline, CDR1 is LNHDA, CDR2 SQIVND (reference sequence). Trimming left V 6 bases short and J 0 bases short, with 12 bases between. The CDR3, as DNA: TGTGCCAGTAGCCTAGCGCACAACTCCTACAATGAGCAGTTCTTC. Encoded protein: CASSLAHNSYNEQFF.

This clone was seen only once. The V and J genes are TRBV5-5 and TRBJ1-1; TRBD1 aligns across 8 bases. There are 16 residues in the CDR3. The V gene's germline CDR1 is SGHKS and CDR2 YYEKEE (reference sequence). V gave up 4 bases and J gave up 5 bases; unmatched junction bases: 13. The CDR3 DNA reads as TGTGCCAGCAGCCCCTTCGGTGCAGGGGGCACTACTGAAGCTTTCTTT. Its translation: CASSPFGAGGTTEAFF. Filled out from reference TRBV5-5 and TRBJ1-1, the complete variable domain reads DAGVTQSPTHLIKTRGQQVTLRCSPISGHKSVSWYQQVLGQGPQFIFQYYEKEERGRGNFPDRFSARQFPNYSSELNVNALLLGDSALYLCASSPFGAGGTTEAFFGQGTRLTVV.

The V gene is TRBV5-1, the J gene TRBJ1-2; 12 bases fit TRBD1. The CDR3 has 17 amino acids. Per the germline V gene, CDR1 is SGHRS and CDR2 is YFSETQ. J lost 6 bases, V lost 0 bases, and 9 bases had no gene match. The CDR3 is CASSLVSTGTGGDGYTF. The CDR3 region has the DNA TGCGCCAGCAGCTTGGTTTCAACCGGGACAGGGGGCGATGGCTACACCTTC.

This chain joins TRBV27 and TRBJ2-1, with D possibly being TRBD1 (5 bases). The CDR3 is made up of 14 amino acids. The V end lost 5 bases, the J end lost 6 bases, and 14 bases lay between the germline ends. Germline assignment: CDR1 MNHEY and CDR2 SMNVEV (reference sequence). The CDR3 DNA sequence: TGTGCCAGCAGTCCACAGAACCAGGGCAATGAGCAGTTCTTC. Translating it yields CASSPQNQGNEQFF.

This clone appeared once. The chain uses TRBV28 and TRBJ2-6; 7 bases map to TRBD1. Trimming cost V 4 bases and J 0 bases; bases outside gene matches: 3. CDR1 is MDHEN, CDR2 SYDVKM, per germline. The CDR3 is 16 amino acids. This chain's CDR3 is CASSSGTDSGANVLTF. CDR3 DNA sequence: TGTGCCAGCAGTTCCGGGACAGACTCTGGGGCCAACGTCCTGACTTTC.

The V call is TRBV7-9, the J call TRBJ1-1; D gene unclear. With 0 bases removed from V and 1 base from J, the gap between germline ends came to 6 bases. Germline V gene data show CDR1 as SEHNR and CDR2 as FQNEAQ (reference sequence). The CDR3 length is 14 residues. CDR3 loop: CASSLATPNTEAFF. The CDR3 nucleotides are TGTGCCAGCAGCTTAGCGACACCGAACACTGAAGCTTTCTTT.

The CDR3 spells CASSLSSDYEQYF. The CDR3 DNA follows: TGTGCCAGCAGTTTATCATCGGACTACGAGCAGTACTTC. The chain combines TRBV27 with TRBJ2-7; D is undetermined. Germline CDR1 is MNHEY and CDR2 is SMNVEV (reference sequence). V was shortened by 0 bases and J by 3 bases, with 6 bases between the two germline ends. The CDR3 length is 13 residues.

The chain employs TRBV7-2 and TRBJ1-5; no firm D call. The CDR3 extends over 14 amino acids. Between the trimmed V and J ends, which lost 1 base and 1 base, there was a span of 5 bases. Germline CDR1 reads SGHTA; CDR2 reads FQGNSA. CDR3 bases: TGTGCCAGCAGCTTAGGGGAGAGCAATCAGCCCCAGCATTTT. Protein sequence: CASSLGESNQPQHF.

This clone was picked up a small number of times. The chain is built from TRBV7-6 and TRBJ2-1, with unresolved D. Deletions cut 5 bases from V and 8 bases from J, with 13 bases between. The CDR3 loop spans 13 amino acids. Germline V gene data show CDR1 as SGHVS and CDR2 as FNYEAQ. The CDR3 loop is CASSTRPGYEQFF. The CDR3 DNA is TGTGCCAGCAGCACCCGACCTGGCTATGAGCAGTTCTTC.

CDR3 amino acids: CAIAPGSTETQYF. The CDR3 DNA sequence: TGTGCCATCGCCCCAGGGTCGACGGAGACCCAGTACTTC. The chain uses TRBV11-1 and TRBJ2-5; D perhaps matches TRBD1 (5 bases). The CDR3 loop spans 13 amino acids. From germline, CDR1 is SGHAT and CDR2 FQDESV (reference sequence). The germline V and J ends were trimmed by 10 bases and 5 bases, with 17 bases remaining between them.

The chain employs TRBV6-1 and TRBJ2-1; 7 nucleotides match TRBD2. Per germline, CDR1 MNHNS and CDR2 SASEGT. This CDR3 is 17 amino acids long. With 2 bases clipped from V and 0 bases from J, the junction kept 7 bases outside the gene matches. The CDR3 reads CASSELGGGTSYNEQFF. The DNA for the CDR3 is TGTGCCAGCAGTGAACTCGGCGGGGGTACCTCCTACAATGAGCAGTTCTTC.

The chain employs TRBV7-2 and TRBJ1-2; no reliable D call. With 4 bases removed from V and 0 bases from J, the gap between germline ends came to 12 bases. The CDR3 spans 15 residues. CDR1 and CDR2 from the germline V gene are SGHTA and FQGNSA. DNA of the CDR3: TGTGCCAGCAGCTCCGGAGGACGGCCTAACTATGGCTACACCTTC. Protein product: CASSSGGRPNYGYTF.

By share, this clone ranks as medium-sized. V usage is TRBV7-2 and J usage is TRBJ2-2, with 8 bases identical to TRBD1. Losses at the gene ends were 4 bases for V and 7 bases for J; bases not matched to a gene: 8. Germline V gene data show CDR1 as SGHTA and CDR2 as FQGNSA. CDR3 length equals 15 residues. The CDR3 DNA follows: TGTGCCAGCAGCTCCTGGCCAGGGGGCATCGGGGAGCTGTTTTTT. It translates to CASSSWPGGIGELFF.

The gene calls are TRBV28 and TRBJ1-2, with unresolved D. CDR1 and CDR2 from the germline V gene are MDHEN and SYDVKM. With 0 bases removed from V and 2 bases from J, the gap between germline ends came to 1 base. This CDR3 is 12 amino acids long. The CDR3 DNA is TGTGCCAGCAGTTTATGGAACTATGGCTACACCTTC. Translation: CASSLWNYGYTF.

The chain employs TRBV5-1 and TRBJ2-5, with D perhaps TRBD1 or TRBD2 (6 bases each). Germline V gene sequence: CDR1 SGHRS, CDR2 YFSETQ. V lost 0 bases to trimming and J lost 1 base, with 10 bases between them. The CDR3 length is 15 residues. The CDR3 DNA follows: TGCGCCAGCAGCTTGGTCCGGGGGCTCCAAGAGACCCAGTACTTC. Its translation is CASSLVRGLQETQYF.

V gene TRBV28 combines with J gene TRBJ2-5; D is unclear. The CDR3 length is 15 residues. CDR1 is MDHEN and CDR2 is SYDVKM in the germline V gene. The V and J ends lost 7 bases and 6 bases respectively, with 21 bases between them. CDR3 bases: TGTGCCAGCATATCGGTAGCCCCCTTGGGGAAGACCCAGTACTTC. It specifies CASISVAPLGKTQYF.

This chain links TRBV29-1 with TRBJ2-4, with 7 bases fitting TRBD1. Germline V gives CDR1 SQVTM, CDR2 ANQGSEA. The CDR3 sequence is 12 residues long. Losses at the gene ends were 4 bases for V and 8 bases for J; bases not matched to a gene: 5. CDR3 DNA sequence: TGCAGCGTTGTGCAGGGGGATGACATTCAGTACTTC. Translated: CSVVQGDDIQYF.

The genes are TRBV2 and TRBJ2-5; maybe TRBD1 (6 bases). The germline V gene has CDR1 SNHLY and CDR2 FYNNEI. The CDR3 consists of 13 residues. V shed 9 bases and J shed 2 bases, with 13 bases lying between them. The CDR3 loop is CASLGDIQETQYF. CDR3 DNA sequence: TGTGCCAGTCTCGGGGACATACAAGAGACCCAGTACTTC.

This clone was recorded only once. The chain carries TRBV27 and TRBJ1-3, with unresolved D. The CDR3 is 13 amino acids. Germline assignment: CDR1 MNHEY and CDR2 SMNVEV (reference sequence). Trimming cost V 7 bases and J 3 bases, with 10 bases left between them. This CDR3 reads CASTPNGGNTIYF. CDR3 nucleotide sequence: TGTGCCAGCACCCCTAATGGTGGAAACACCATATATTTT.